A single sample gave rise to the 20 T cell receptor beta chains below, sequenced in a study of memory CD4+ T cells and cytomegalovirus serostatus (dated by TCRdb to the late 2010s). Single viable CD3+CD4+CD8-CD45RO+ cells were sorted as memory CD4+ T cells on a FACSAria II. The library was made by the immunoSEQ multiplex PCR assay. Entries here come from immuneACCESS through TCRdb and include only in-frame sequences with V and J called. Some clones fail to appear in such tables; in the studies checked, an unresolved V gene covers under half of the shortfall, and the cause of the remainder is unknown. Within this sample are roughly 76,000 clones, with roughly 80% of them counted one time only. The top ten hold just over 2.5% of the sample. Sequencing was done on a sample of memory CD4+ T cells from blood. Every receptor here comes from an adult in good health and CMV-seropositive.

The chain employs TRBV7-2 and TRBJ2-5; D remains ambiguous. V was clipped by 3 bases and J by 4 bases, with 9 bases between them. From germline, CDR1 is SGHTA and CDR2 FQGNSA. The CDR3 covers 13 residues. The CDR3 is CASSFEFRETQYF. For the CDR3, the DNA is TGTGCCAGCAGCTTCGAATTTCGAGAGACCCAGTACTTC.

V usage is TRBV9 and J usage is TRBJ2-7; 10 bases match TRBD1. Losses at the gene ends were 3 bases for V and 5 bases for J; bases not matched to a gene: 5. The CDR3 length is 14 residues. CDR1 SGDLS and CDR2 YYNGEE come from the germline V gene. The DNA for the CDR3 is TGTGCCAGCAGCGGGAGGGACAGGGGCCACGAGCAGTACTTC. It codes for CASSGRDRGHEQYF.

The chain employs TRBV5-1 and TRBJ1-2; D remains unclear. Germline CDR1 and CDR2: SGHRS and YFSETQ. V was shortened by 1 base and J by 2 bases, with 6 bases between the two germline ends. The CDR3 totals 13 residues. DNA of the CDR3: TGCGCCAGCAGCTTGACGGAGAACTATGGCTACACCTTC. Translation: CASSLTENYGYTF.

This clone turned up a few times. In DNA form, the CDR3 reads TGCGCCAGCAGTGAGTCGGAGGGGGCATCTCAGCCCCAGCATTTT. Translated, it gives CASSESEGASQPQHF. The chain combines TRBV10-2 with TRBJ1-5, with 7 bases aligning to TRBD1. CDR1 is WSHSY and CDR2 is SAAADI in the germline V gene. The CDR3 contains 15 residues. V lost 0 bases to trimming and J lost 6 bases; unmatched junction nucleotides: 5.

The chain employs TRBV11-2 and TRBJ2-4, with D perhaps being TRBD1 or TRBD2 (5 bases each). Trimming took 2 bases from V and 0 from J, leaving 14 bases between them. Per the germline V gene, CDR1 is SGHAT and CDR2 is FQNNGV. This CDR3 has 17 residues. The CDR3 coding sequence is TGTGCCAGCAGCTTATTAGGGACGCCACTAGCCAAAAACATTCAGTACTTC. This codes for CASSLLGTPLAKNIQYF.

The chain employs TRBV2 and TRBJ1-6; maybe TRBD1 (6 bases). V was trimmed by 5 bases and J by 0 bases, leaving 14 bases between them. The CDR3 totals 17 residues. The germline CDR1 and CDR2 sequences are SNHLY and FYNNEI. CDR3 in amino acids: CASSHEQGHSYNSPLHF. CDR3 bases: TGTGCCAGCAGTCATGAACAGGGTCACTCCTATAATTCACCCCTCCACTTT.

This clone appeared a few times. The rearrangement uses TRBV19 and TRBJ1-1; D gene ambiguous. This CDR3 has 13 amino acids. Between the trimmed V and J ends, which lost 11 bases and 0 bases, there was a span of 13 bases. Looked up from germline, CDR1 is LNHDA and CDR2 is SQIVND (reference sequence). CDR3 amino acids: CAATDSMNTEAFF. The CDR3 DNA is TGTGCCGCAACAGATTCAATGAACACTGAAGCTTTCTTT. The entire variable domain, with the rest obtained from reference TRBV19 and TRBJ1-1, is as follows: DGGITQSPKYLFRKEGQNVTLSCEQNLNHDAMYWYRQDPGQGLRLIYYSQIVNDFQKGDIAEGYSVSREKKESFPLTVTSAQKNPTAFYLCAATDSMNTEAFFGQGTRLTVV.

The chain uses TRBV19 and TRBJ2-2, with D tentatively TRBD2 (7 bases). The CDR3 has 15 amino acids. Per the germline V gene, CDR1 is LNHDA and CDR2 is SQIVND (reference sequence). V was shortened by 4 bases and J by 0 bases, with 9 bases between the two germline ends. For the CDR3, the DNA is TGTGCCAGTAGTAACGGGGGGCCGAACACCGGGGAGCTGTTTTTT. Protein product: CASSNGGPNTGELFF. Based on the CDR3 plus reference TRBV19 and TRBJ2-2, the full variable domain is DGGITQSPKYLFRKEGQNVTLSCEQNLNHDAMYWYRQDPGQGLRLIYYSQIVNDFQKGDIAEGYSVSREKKESFPLTVTSAQKNPTAFYLCASSNGGPNTGELFFGEGSRLTVL.

This chain links TRBV5-5 with TRBJ2-3; 10 nucleotides align to TRBD2. Germline CDR1 is SGHKS and CDR2 is YYEKEE (reference sequence). The trim removed 2 bases at V and 2 bases at J, leaving 2 bases unmatched. The length of the CDR3 is 15 residues. The CDR3 is CASSLSGGATDTQYF. The CDR3, as DNA: TGTGCCAGCAGCTTAAGCGGGGGGGCCACAGATACGCAGTATTTT.

This rearrangement joins TRBV6-5 to TRBJ2-7; maybe TRBD1 (5 bases). CDR1 MNHEY and CDR2 SVGAGI come from the germline V gene. The CDR3 has 14 residues. The ends were cut back, 7 bases at V and 1 base at J, with 14 bases in the middle. The CDR3 sequence: CASKARVSSYEQYV. The CDR3 DNA is TGTGCCAGCAAGGCCAGGGTCAGTTCCTACGAGCAGTACGTC.

This clone occurred a few times. The CDR3 region is CASSEGIPGQSEAFF. Written as DNA, the CDR3 is TGTGCCAGCAGTGAAGGAATCCCTGGGCAGTCTGAAGCTTTCTTT. The chain couples TRBV6-1 to TRBJ1-1; D is undetermined. From germline, CDR1 is MNHNS and CDR2 SASEGT. Trimming removed 1 base at V and 6 bases at J, with 15 bases between. The CDR3 covers 15 residues.

This clone was observed a few times. The CDR3 DNA reads as TGTGCCAGCAGTTCTGTGCAGAGCCTCTCTGGGGCCAACGTCCTGACTTTC. It is translated as CASSSVQSLSGANVLTF. The V call is TRBV27, the J call TRBJ2-6; no definite D call. Trimming stripped 4 bases from V and 0 bases from J, with 13 bases between. This CDR3 contains 17 residues. Per germline, CDR1 MNHEY and CDR2 SMNVEV (reference sequence).

V and J are TRBV13 and TRBJ2-2; 12 positions match TRBD2. Losses at the gene ends were 6 bases for V and 7 bases for J; bases not matched to a gene: 9. Germline CDR1 and CDR2: PRHDT and FYEKMQ (reference sequence). The length of the CDR3 is 16 residues. CDR3 sequence: CASRPASGGAHGELFF. CDR3 nucleotides: TGTGCCAGCAGACCAGCTAGCGGGGGGGCCCACGGGGAGCTGTTTTTT.

The sample holds a few counts of this clone. An end of the junction differs from the germline gene, which may be a read error. This chain joins TRBV5-6 and TRBJ1-1, with no clear D. The CDR3 totals 14 residues. CDR1 is SGHDT, CDR2 YYEEEE, per germline. CDR3 region: CASSLTDVITQAFF. The DNA for the CDR3 is TGTGCCAGCAGCTTGACAGACGTAATCACTCAAGCTTTCTTT.

The CDR3 loop is CASSQEGPSEAFF. CDR3 DNA sequence: TGCGCCAGCAGCCAAGAGGGACCTAGTGAAGCTTTCTTT. The chain has TRBV4-3 and TRBJ1-1, with D maybe TRBD1 (5 bases). Germline V lookup: CDR1 LGHNA, CDR2 YSLEER. Trimming took off 0 bases at V and 7 bases at J, with 9 bases between the two ends. The CDR3 length is 13 residues.

The V gene is TRBV25-1, the J gene TRBJ2-1; 7 bases are a match to TRBD2. Germline trimming cut 4 bases from V and 0 bases from J; bases unmatched to any gene: 9. The CDR3 runs to 17 residues. Germline V gives CDR1 MGHDK, CDR2 SYGVNS. The CDR3 sequence is CASSGPPRESSYNEQFF. The DNA of the CDR3 is TGTGCCAGCAGTGGCCCCCCGCGGGAGAGCTCCTACAATGAGCAGTTCTTC.

The rearrangement uses TRBV18 and TRBJ2-1, with 7 nucleotides matching TRBD2. CDR1 is KGHSH, CDR2 LQKENI, per germline. CDR3 length equals 15 residues. V lost 1 base and J lost 6; bases outside the gene matches: 6. The CDR3 region has the DNA TGTGCCAGCTCACCACAAGCGACTAGCTCCAATGAGCAGTTCTTC. Its protein is CASSPQATSSNEQFF.

The genes are TRBV10-2 and TRBJ2-1, with TRBD2 identical over 13 bases. This CDR3 is 13 amino acids long. V was pared by 4 bases and J by 10 bases, with 1 base of the junction left unmatched. Germline CDR1 and CDR2: WSHSY and SAAADI. Here the CDR3 DNA reads TGCGCCAGCAGTGGACTAGCGGGAGGCGAGCAGTTCTTC. It codes for CASSGLAGGEQFF.

The chain employs TRBV30 and TRBJ1-4, with D unclear. The CDR3 has 13 amino acids. Looked up from germline, CDR1 is GTSNPN and CDR2 is SVGIG (reference sequence). Between the trimmed V and J ends, which lost 2 bases and 6 bases, there was a span of 10 bases. CDR3 residues: CAWSPTPDEKLFF. The CDR3 DNA reads as TGTGCCTGGAGTCCAACCCCCGATGAAAAACTGTTTTTT. Combining the CDR3 with reference TRBV30 and TRBJ1-4 gives the whole variable domain SQTIHQWPATLVQPVGSPLSLECTVEGTSNPNLYWYRQAAGRGLQLLFYSVGIGQISSEVPQNLSASRPQDRQFILSSKKLLLSDSGFYLCAWSPTPDEKLFFGSGTQLSVL.

This clone appeared a single time. This chain connects TRBV9 to TRBJ2-7; 7 nucleotides agree with TRBD2. The CDR3 loop spans 14 amino acids. The V gene's germline CDR1 is SGDLS and CDR2 YYNGEE. V lost 7 bases, J lost 7 bases, and 14 bases stayed unmatched. Here the CDR3 DNA reads TGTGCCAGCGACCGGGGGGAGGGCTCTTGGGAGCAGTACTTC. As protein: CASDRGEGSWEQYF. Full variable domain (missing parts from reference TRBV9 and TRBJ2-7): DSGVTQTPKHLITATGQRVTLRCSPRSGDLSVYWYQQSLDQGLQFLIQYYNGEERAKGNILERFSAQQFPDLHSELNLSSLELGDSALYFCASDRGEGSWEQYFGPGTRLTVT.